The present T cell receptor (beta chain) was sequenced within a study of cytomegalovirus exposure and HLA in healthy donors. Use of 60 Vbeta and 13 Jbeta primers characterized the PCR. Original processing notes: Later, 75 million to 100 million unique TCR beta chains were counted in an analysis, and approximately 10 million of them were shared. Assay used: immunoSEQ multiplex PCR; TCRdb lists only in-frame clones, some missing. The V and J calls and clone size come from that table; D and trimming were worked out from the DNA. The sample holds around 90,000 clones, around four fifths seen once. With V trimmed by 3 bases and J by 7 bases, 5 bases remained unmatched. CDR1 and CDR2 from the germline V gene are ENHRY and SYGVKD. This CDR3 region has 14 residues. Study-wide results and caveats: Generally TCR sequences proved uncommon, though certain public TCRs appeared in numerous donors. Presence/absence analyses treated sequencing depth as roughly uniform across donors.

Points on this clone: Its antigen is as yet unknown.

This chain connects TRBV10-3 to TRBJ1-4, with TRBD1 matching over 7 bases. The clonotype was recovered from a woman in her 40s in good health and CMV-seronegative. Sequenced: PBMCs. The CDR3 protein is CAISEEGASEKLFF. For the CDR3, the DNA is TGTGCCATCAGTGAAGAGGGGGCGTCTGAAAAACTGTTTTTT.